This TCR beta chain was documented in a study of T cell changes during pregnancy in multiple sclerosis. Trimming stripped 0 bases from V and 4 bases from J, with 6 bases between. The V gene's germline CDR1 is KGHSH and CDR2 LQKENI. The CDR3 has 13 amino acids. The repertoire was sequenced with immunoSEQ multiplex PCR; TCRdb's copy has only in-frame clones and lacks some. The sample comprises 21,000 or so clones, about 90% of which are singletons, and 5% to 6.5% rests with the top ten. Source: CD8+ T cells from peripheral blood mononuclear cells, taken in the second trimester of pregnancy. This chain joins TRBV18 and TRBJ1-1, with D tentatively TRBD1 (5 bases). The clonotype comes from a female donor in good health, enrolled as a control in a pregnancy study. The CDR3 reads CASSPPQGTEAFF. CDR3 bases: TGTGCCAGCTCACCACCCCAGGGCACTGAAGCTTTCTTT.